This TCR beta chain was sequenced during a study of cytomegalovirus exposure and HLA in healthy donors. Some clones are missing from TCRdb's copy, which holds only in-frame ones; the method was immunoSEQ multiplex PCR. This table holds 150,000 or so clones, approximately 89% found once. CDR1 SGHTS and CDR2 YDEGEE come from the germline V gene. This CDR3 has 13 residues. V lost 7 bases to trimming and J lost 5 bases, with 15 bases between them. The gene calls are TRBV5-8 and TRBJ2-5; weak D call: TRBD2 (5 bases). Sequencing was done on a sample of PBMCs. The sequence came from a woman aged 18-35 years in good health and CMV-seronegative. Written as DNA, the CDR3 is TGTGCCAGCCATAGGAGCAGAGGGGAGACCCAGTACTTC. It codes for CASHRSRGETQYF.